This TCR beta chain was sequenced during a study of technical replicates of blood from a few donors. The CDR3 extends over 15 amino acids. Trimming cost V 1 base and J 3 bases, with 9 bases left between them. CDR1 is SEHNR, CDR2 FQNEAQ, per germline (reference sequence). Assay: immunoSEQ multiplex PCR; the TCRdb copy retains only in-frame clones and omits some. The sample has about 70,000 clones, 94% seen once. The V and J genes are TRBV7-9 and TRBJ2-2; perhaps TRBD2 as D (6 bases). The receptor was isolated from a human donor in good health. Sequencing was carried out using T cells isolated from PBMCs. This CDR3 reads CASSLVRDYTGELFF. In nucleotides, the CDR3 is TGTGCCAGCAGCTTAGTGAGGGACTACACCGGGGAGCTGTTTTTT.